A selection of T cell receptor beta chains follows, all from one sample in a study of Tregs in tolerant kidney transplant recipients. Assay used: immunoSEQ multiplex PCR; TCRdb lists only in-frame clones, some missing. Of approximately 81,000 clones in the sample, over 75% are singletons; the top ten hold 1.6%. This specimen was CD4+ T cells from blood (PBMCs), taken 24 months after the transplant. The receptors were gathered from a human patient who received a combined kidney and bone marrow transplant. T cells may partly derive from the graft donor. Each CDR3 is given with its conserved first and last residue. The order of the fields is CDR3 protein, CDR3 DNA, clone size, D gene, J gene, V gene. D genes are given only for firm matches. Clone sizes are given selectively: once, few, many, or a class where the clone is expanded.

CDR3 protein: CASSPLPGLAGGGTDTQYF
CDR3 DNA: TGCGCCAGCAGCCCCTTACCGGGACTAGCGGGAGGTGGGACAGATACGCAGTATTTT
clone size: few
D gene: TRBD2
J gene: TRBJ2-3
V gene: TRBV5-1

CDR3 protein: CASTPGSGNYGYTF
CDR3 DNA: TGCGCCAGCACCCCAGGCTCAGGGAACTATGGCTACACCTTC
clone size: NA
D gene: NA
J gene: TRBJ1-2
V gene: TRBV4-1

CDR3 protein: CASSLDWETQYF
CDR3 DNA: TGTGCCAGCAGTCTGGACTGGGAGACCCAGTACTTC
clone size: NA
D gene: NA
J gene: TRBJ2-5
V gene: TRBV6-1

CDR3 protein: CASRLAGEESYEQYF
CDR3 DNA: TGTGCCAGTAGGCTAGCGGGAGAAGAGTCCTACGAGCAGTACTTC
clone size: NA
D gene: TRBD2
J gene: TRBJ2-7
V gene: TRBV19

CDR3 protein: CASSPRGSSYNEQFF
CDR3 DNA: TGTGCCAGCAGCCCGAGGGGGAGCTCCTACAATGAGCAGTTCTTC
clone size: NA
D gene: NA
J gene: TRBJ2-1
V gene: TRBV11-2

CDR3 protein: CASSLMAGGYNEQFF
CDR3 DNA: TGCGCCAGCAGCTTGATGGCAGGGGGTTACAATGAGCAGTTCTTC
clone size: NA
D gene: TRBD1
J gene: TRBJ2-1
V gene: TRBV5-1

CDR3 protein: CASRSGGNYGYTF
CDR3 DNA: TGTGCCAGCAGATCAGGGGGGAACTATGGCTACACCTTC
clone size: NA
D gene: TRBD1
J gene: TRBJ1-2
V gene: TRBV28

CDR3 protein: CASSFTGTGYSYEQYF
CDR3 DNA: TGTGCCAGCAGCTTCACCGGGACAGGGTATTCCTACGAGCAGTACTTC
clone size: NA
D gene: TRBD1
J gene: TRBJ2-7
V gene: TRBV7-2

CDR3 protein: CASSLELAGNEQFF
CDR3 DNA: TGTGCCAGCAGCTTAGAACTAGCGGGCAATGAGCAGTTCTTC
clone size: NA
D gene: TRBD2
J gene: TRBJ2-1
V gene: TRBV7-2

CDR3 protein: CASSYSRDRQDEQFF
CDR3 DNA: TGTGCCAGCAGTTACTCTCGGGACAGACAGGATGAGCAGTTCTTC
clone size: NA
D gene: TRBD1
J gene: TRBJ2-1
V gene: TRBV6-7

CDR3 protein: CASSRQTPGLAEGGELFF
CDR3 DNA: TGTGCCAGCAGCCGGCAAACCCCGGGACTAGCGGAAGGCGGGGAGCTGTTTTTT
clone size: NA
D gene: TRBD2
J gene: TRBJ2-2
V gene: TRBV4-2

CDR3 protein: CASRAGSNEQYF
CDR3 DNA: TGTGCCAGCAGGGCAGGGTCTAACGAGCAGTACTTC
clone size: NA
D gene: NA
J gene: TRBJ2-7
V gene: TRBV6-5

CDR3 protein: CASRLVRPGRDYGYTF
CDR3 DNA: TGTGCAAGTCGCTTAGTCCGTCCGGGTCGGGACTATGGCTACACCTTC
clone size: NA
D gene: NA
J gene: TRBJ1-2
V gene: TRBV12-2

CDR3 protein: CASRLAGGSNYEQYF
CDR3 DNA: TGCGCCAGCAGATTGGCGGGCGGGAGTAATTACGAGCAGTACTTC
clone size: NA
D gene: TRBD2
J gene: TRBJ2-7
V gene: TRBV5-1

CDR3 protein: CASSNSRTRGYTF
CDR3 DNA: TGTGCCAGCAGCAACTCGCGGACTCGTGGCTACACCTTC
clone size: NA
D gene: NA
J gene: TRBJ1-2
V gene: TRBV9

CDR3 protein: CASSLVRQGGYTF
CDR3 DNA: TGTGCCAGCAGCTTAGTCCGACAGGGAGGCTACACCTTC
clone size: NA
D gene: TRBD1
J gene: TRBJ1-2
V gene: TRBV7-8

CDR3 protein: CASSPSGRAIYEQYF
CDR3 DNA: TGTGCCAGCAGCCCGAGCGGGAGGGCGATCTACGAGCAGTACTTC
clone size: NA
D gene: TRBD2
J gene: TRBJ2-7
V gene: TRBV7-2

CDR3 protein: CASSLISGNTEAFF
CDR3 DNA: TGTGCCAGCAGTTTAATCTCAGGTAACACTGAAGCTTTCTTT
clone size: NA
D gene: NA
J gene: TRBJ1-1
V gene: TRBV28

CDR3 protein: CATSRDSSRGKVGNFNEKLFF
CDR3 DNA: TGTGCCACCAGCAGAGACTCATCCAGGGGGAAGGTTGGAAACTTTAATGAAAAACTGTTTTTT
clone size: NA
D gene: TRBD1
J gene: TRBJ1-4
V gene: TRBV15

CDR3 protein: CASNIPGERKTEAFF
CDR3 DNA: TGTGCCAGTAACATCCCCGGGGAGAGAAAAACTGAAGCTTTCTTT
clone size: NA
D gene: NA
J gene: TRBJ1-1
V gene: TRBV19

CDR3 protein: CASSRAAGSTDTQYF
CDR3 DNA: TGTGCCAGCTCTAGAGCCGCGGGAAGCACAGATACGCAGTATTTT
clone size: few
D gene: NA
J gene: TRBJ2-3
V gene: TRBV18

CDR3 protein: CASSSPVPPTGELFF
CDR3 DNA: TGTGCCAGCAGTTCTCCGGTACCGCCGACCGGGGAGCTGTTTTTT
clone size: NA
D gene: NA
J gene: TRBJ2-2
V gene: TRBV6-5

CDR3 protein: CASSMGQDGYTF
CDR3 DNA: TGTGCCAGCAGCATGGGGCAGGATGGCTACACCTTC
clone size: once
D gene: NA
J gene: TRBJ1-2
V gene: TRBV7-3

CDR3 protein: CASSLAGTASNEKLFF
CDR3 DNA: TGTGCCAGCAGCTTAGCGGGGACAGCATCTAATGAAAAACTGTTTTTT
clone size: NA
D gene: TRBD1
J gene: TRBJ1-4
V gene: TRBV7-2

CDR3 protein: CASSVERRGETQYF
CDR3 DNA: TGTGCCAGCAGCGTAGAAAGGAGGGGAGAGACCCAGTACTTC
clone size: NA
D gene: NA
J gene: TRBJ2-5
V gene: TRBV9

CDR3 protein: CASSVSTSGDNEQFF
CDR3 DNA: TGTGCCAGCAGCGTAAGTACTAGCGGGGACAATGAGCAGTTCTTC
clone size: NA
D gene: TRBD2
J gene: TRBJ2-1
V gene: TRBV7-3

CDR3 protein: CASSIGLGLSYEQYF
CDR3 DNA: TGTGCCAGTAGTATAGGACTAGGCCTATCCTACGAGCAGTACTTC
clone size: NA
D gene: NA
J gene: TRBJ2-7
V gene: TRBV19

CDR3 protein: CASSESGLVTEQFF
CDR3 DNA: TGCGCCAGCAGTGAGTCGGGGCTAGTGACTGAGCAGTTCTTC
clone size: once
D gene: NA
J gene: TRBJ2-1
V gene: TRBV10-1

CDR3 protein: CASSEGRQPQHF
CDR3 DNA: TGTGCCAGCAGTGAGGGGCGTCAGCCCCAGCATTTT
clone size: NA
D gene: NA
J gene: TRBJ1-5
V gene: TRBV6-1

CDR3 protein: CASSLWRSFYEQYF
CDR3 DNA: TGTGCCAGCAGCTTATGGAGATCTTTTTACGAGCAGTACTTC
clone size: NA
D gene: NA
J gene: TRBJ2-7
V gene: TRBV11-3

CDR3 protein: CSAVQETQYF
CDR3 DNA: TGCAGCGCAGTCCAGGAGACCCAGTACTTC
clone size: NA
D gene: NA
J gene: TRBJ2-5
V gene: TRBV29-1

CDR3 protein: CAISEPAGGDEAFF
CDR3 DNA: TGTGCCATCAGTGAGCCAGCGGGGGGAGATGAAGCTTTCTTT
clone size: NA
D gene: NA
J gene: TRBJ1-1
V gene: TRBV10-3

CDR3 protein: CASSIPSNTGELFF
CDR3 DNA: TGTGCCAGCAGCATCCCCTCCAACACCGGGGAGCTGTTTTTT
clone size: NA
D gene: NA
J gene: TRBJ2-2
V gene: TRBV7-9

CDR3 protein: CATSRGGRSSSGANVLTF
CDR3 DNA: TGTGCCACCAGCAGAGGGGGCAGGTCGAGCTCTGGGGCCAACGTCCTGACTTTC
clone size: NA
D gene: NA
J gene: TRBJ2-6
V gene: TRBV15

CDR3 protein: CASNLGHMSSYEQYF
CDR3 DNA: TGTGCCAGCAACTTGGGACATATGAGCTCCTACGAGCAGTACTTC
clone size: NA
D gene: NA
J gene: TRBJ2-7
V gene: TRBV5-8

CDR3 protein: CASSFRRGGNTIYF
CDR3 DNA: TGTGCCAGCAGCTTTCGGCGGGGTGGAAACACCATATATTTT
clone size: once
D gene: NA
J gene: TRBJ1-3
V gene: TRBV13

CDR3 protein: CAIGAGLYNEQFF
CDR3 DNA: TGTGCCATCGGCGCAGGACTATACAATGAGCAGTTCTTC
clone size: NA
D gene: NA
J gene: TRBJ2-1
V gene: TRBV10-3